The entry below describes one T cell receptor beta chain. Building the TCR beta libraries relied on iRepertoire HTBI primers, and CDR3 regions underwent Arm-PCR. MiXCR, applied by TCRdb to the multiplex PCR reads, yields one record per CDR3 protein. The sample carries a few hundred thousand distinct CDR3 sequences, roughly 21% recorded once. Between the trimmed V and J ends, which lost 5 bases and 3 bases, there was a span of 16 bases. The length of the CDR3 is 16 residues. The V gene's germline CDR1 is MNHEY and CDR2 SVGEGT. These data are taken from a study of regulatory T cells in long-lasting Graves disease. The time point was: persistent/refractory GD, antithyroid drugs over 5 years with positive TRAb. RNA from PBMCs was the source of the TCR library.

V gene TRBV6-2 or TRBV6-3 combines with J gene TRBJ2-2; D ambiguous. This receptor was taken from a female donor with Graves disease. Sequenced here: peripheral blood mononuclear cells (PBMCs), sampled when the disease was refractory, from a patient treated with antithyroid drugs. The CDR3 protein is CASSVGPDSYTGELFF. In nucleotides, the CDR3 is TGTGCCAGCAGTGTCGGTCCCGACTCCTACACCGGGGAGCTGTTTTTT.